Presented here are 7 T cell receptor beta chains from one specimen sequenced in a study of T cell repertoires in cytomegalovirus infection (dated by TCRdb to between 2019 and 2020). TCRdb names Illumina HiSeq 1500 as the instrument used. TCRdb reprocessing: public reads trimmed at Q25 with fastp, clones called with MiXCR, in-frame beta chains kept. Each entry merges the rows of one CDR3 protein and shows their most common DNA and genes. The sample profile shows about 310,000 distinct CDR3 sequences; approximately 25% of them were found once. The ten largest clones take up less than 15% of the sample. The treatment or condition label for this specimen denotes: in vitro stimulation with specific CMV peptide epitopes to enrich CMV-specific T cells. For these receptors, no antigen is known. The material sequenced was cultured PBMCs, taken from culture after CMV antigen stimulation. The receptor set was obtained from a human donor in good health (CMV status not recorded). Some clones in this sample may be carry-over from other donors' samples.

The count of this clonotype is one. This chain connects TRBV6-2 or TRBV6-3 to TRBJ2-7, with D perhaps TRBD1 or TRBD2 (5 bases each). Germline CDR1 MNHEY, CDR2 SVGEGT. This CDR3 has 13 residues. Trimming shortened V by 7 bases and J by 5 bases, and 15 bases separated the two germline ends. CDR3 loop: CASMFAGSDEQYF. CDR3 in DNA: TGTGCCAGCATGTTTGCAGGGAGCGACGAGCAGTACTTC.

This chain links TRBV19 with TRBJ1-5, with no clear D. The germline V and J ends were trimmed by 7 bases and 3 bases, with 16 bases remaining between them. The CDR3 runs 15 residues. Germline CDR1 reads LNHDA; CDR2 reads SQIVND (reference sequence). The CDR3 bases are TGTGCCAGTACTATGGCCCGGGGAGTCAATCAGCCCCAGCATTTT. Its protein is CASTMARGVNQPQHF.

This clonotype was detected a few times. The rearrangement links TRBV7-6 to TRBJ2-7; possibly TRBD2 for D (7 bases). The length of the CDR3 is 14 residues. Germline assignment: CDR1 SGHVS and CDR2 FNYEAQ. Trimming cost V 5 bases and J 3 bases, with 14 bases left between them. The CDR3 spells CASSPPGGRYEQYF. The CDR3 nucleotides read TGTGCCAGCAGCCCGCCCGGGGGGCGCTACGAGCAGTACTTC.

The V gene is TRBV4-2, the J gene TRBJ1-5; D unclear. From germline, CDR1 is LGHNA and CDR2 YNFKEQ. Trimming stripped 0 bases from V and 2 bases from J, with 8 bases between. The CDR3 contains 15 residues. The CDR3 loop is CASSQEEGRNQPQHF. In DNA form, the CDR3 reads TGTGCCAGCAGCCAAGAGGAGGGCCGCAATCAGCCCCAGCATTTT.

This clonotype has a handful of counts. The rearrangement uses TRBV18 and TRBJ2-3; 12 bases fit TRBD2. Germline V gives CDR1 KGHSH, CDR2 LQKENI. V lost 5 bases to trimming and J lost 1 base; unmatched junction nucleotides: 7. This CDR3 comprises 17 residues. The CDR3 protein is CASSTLAGGVGTDTQYF. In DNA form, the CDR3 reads TGTGCCAGCTCAACTCTAGCGGGAGGGGTCGGCACAGATACGCAGTATTTT. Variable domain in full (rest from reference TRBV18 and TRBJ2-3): NAGVMQNPRHLVRRRGQEARLRCSPMKGHSHVYWYRQLPEEGLKFMVYLQKENIIDESGMPKERFSAEFPKEGPSILRIQQVVRGDSAAYFCASSTLAGGVGTDTQYFGPGTRLTVL.

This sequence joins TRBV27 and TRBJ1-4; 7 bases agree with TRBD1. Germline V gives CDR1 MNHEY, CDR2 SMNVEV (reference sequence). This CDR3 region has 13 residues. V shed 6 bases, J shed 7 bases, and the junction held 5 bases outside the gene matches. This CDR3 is CASSARQGEKLFF. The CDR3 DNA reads TGTGCCAGCAGCGCTAGACAGGGTGAAAAACTGTTTTTT.

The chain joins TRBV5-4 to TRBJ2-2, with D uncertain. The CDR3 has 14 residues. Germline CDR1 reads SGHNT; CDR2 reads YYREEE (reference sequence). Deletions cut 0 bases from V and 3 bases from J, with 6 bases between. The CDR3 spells CASSLDFHTGELFF. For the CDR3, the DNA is TGTGCCAGCAGCTTGGACTTTCACACCGGGGAGCTGTTTTTT.